This T cell receptor beta chain comes out of a study of response to subunit inactivated influenza vaccine. This clonotype was seen a handful of times. TCRdb re-derived calls from the RT-PCR reads in MiXCR, one entry per CDR3 protein. This sample has about 780,000 distinct CDR3 sequences, with about 18% found just once. This CDR3 comprises 17 residues. The ends were cut back, 6 bases at V and 1 base at J, with 22 bases in the middle. The V gene's germline CDR1 is SGHKS and CDR2 YYEKEE (reference sequence). This receptor was obtained from a man aged 50-59 years who received an inactivated influenza vaccine. The J gene is TRBJ1-2, the V gene TRBV5-5; D possibly corresponds to TRBD1 (6 bases). The sample was PBMCs from blood, taken more than 4 days after vaccination. CDR3: CASTQTGRQVLNYGYTF. CDR3 coding DNA: TGTGCCAGCACCCAGACTGGAAGACAGGTCCTTAACTATGGCTACACCTTC.